The sequence of this T cell receptor beta chain was determined in a study of T cell clonality in common variable immunodeficiency. Sequencing input was equivalent genomic DNA from CVID and controls. The assay was immunoSEQ multiplex PCR, and TCRdb's table has in-frame clones only and misses some. The table lists 30,000 or so clones, with no singletons. Findings of the study overall: Fewer TCRbeta clones were shared among CVID subjects than controls.

In its sample, this clone was seen many times. No antigen is known for it. The read halts 3 residues ahead of the CDR3 end, with the missing end drawn from the germline J gene. Distinct nucleotide sequences in the sample also encode this CDR3. CDR1 is MNHNS, CDR2 SASEGT, per germline. With 2 bases removed from V and 2 bases from J, the gap between germline ends came to 13 bases. CDR3 length: 16 residues. The source is a person aged 18 to 75 in good health. The chain employs TRBV6-1 and TRBJ1-3; D perhaps matches TRBD1 (6 bases). The sequenced sample was peripheral blood mononuclear cells. The DNA read from the CDR3 is TGTGCCAGCAGTGAACCTAGGGGGATAGCTGGAAACACC. Translation gives CASSEPRGIAGNT. The full CDR3 sequence reads CASSEPRGIAGNTIYF.